This is a list of T cell receptor beta chains from one sample in a study of PD-L1 blockade in urothelial cancer. The table came from immunoSEQ multiplex PCR; TCRdb's copy has only in-frame clones and leaves some out. Counted here are under 150,000 clones, around 89% occurring once; the ten biggest clones make up about 1.5%. This material consisted of PBMCs, taken around atezolizumab (anti-PD-L1) treatment. The receptors come from a man in his sixties with urothelial cancer. Each CDR3 is given with its conserved first and last residue. The order of the fields is V gene, J gene, clone size, D gene, CDR3 protein, CDR3 DNA. A D gene is named only where the DNA matches it firmly. Some rows have no size entry. The others give once, few or many, or a class for an expanded clone.

TRBV6-6,TRBJ1-4,.,.,CASSLGRANEKLFF,TGTGCCAGCAGTCTGGGGAGGGCTAATGAAAAACTGTTTTTT
TRBV9,TRBJ2-2,few,TRBD1,CASSTDRATGELFF,TGTGCCAGCAGCACGGACAGGGCCACCGGGGAGCTGTTTTTT
TRBV7-6,TRBJ2-3,.,TRBD1,CASSLARQGADTQYF,TGTGCCAGCAGCTTAGCGCGTCAGGGGGCAGATACGCAGTATTTT
TRBV9,TRBJ2-4,many,TRBD2,CASSVASGRIGENIQYF,TGTGCCAGCAGCGTAGCTAGCGGGAGGATCGGGGAAAACATTCAGTACTTC
TRBV11-2,TRBJ1-2,.,TRBD1,CASSLARTGVYGYTF,TGTGCCAGCAGCTTAGCCCGGACAGGAGTCTATGGCTACACCTTC
TRBV28,TRBJ1-2,once,TRBD1,CASSLAGGDYGYTF,TGTGCCAGCAGTTTGGCAGGGGGCGACTATGGCTACACCTTC
TRBV5-6,TRBJ1-1,once,TRBD1,CASSLGDRRVTEAFF,TGTGCCAGCAGCCTTGGGGACAGGCGGGTCACTGAAGCTTTCTTT
TRBV15,TRBJ2-3,.,TRBD2,CATSRGGSSTDTQYF,TGTGCCACCAGCAGAGGCGGGAGTTCGACAGATACGCAGTATTTT
TRBV5-5,TRBJ2-6,.,.,CASSLDMVGGANVLTF,TGTGCCAGCAGCTTGGATATGGTCGGTGGGGCCAACGTCCTGACTTTC
TRBV7-2,TRBJ1-2,.,.,CASSLPGQHYGYTF,TGTGCCAGCAGCTTACCGGGACAACACTATGGCTACACCTTC
TRBV21-1,TRBJ1-5,.,.,CASGVNTGQPQHF,TGTGCCAGCGGTGTAAACACGGGTCAGCCCCAGCATTTT
TRBV2,TRBJ2-5,.,TRBD2,CASSEALLAGNQETQYF,TGTGCCAGCAGTGAAGCGCTCCTAGCGGGGAACCAAGAGACCCAGTACTTC
TRBV5-1,TRBJ1-1,.,.,CASSLRQSNTEAFF,TGCGCCAGCAGCCTCCGACAGTCGAACACTGAAGCTTTCTTT
TRBV5-6,TRBJ2-4,once,TRBD1,CASSLPGQGRGSIQYF,TGTGCCAGCAGCTTGCCGGGACAGGGGAGAGGGAGCATTCAGTACTTC
TRBV5-1,TRBJ2-6,.,.,CASSFWGSGASGANVLTF,TGCGCCAGCAGCTTTTGGGGGTCAGGGGCCTCTGGGGCCAACGTCCTGACTTTC
TRBV27,TRBJ2-1,.,TRBD2,CASNYPGLGSEQFF,TGTGCCAGCAATTATCCGGGACTAGGCAGCGAGCAGTTCTTC
TRBV18,TRBJ1-4,once,.,CASSPAGRGIGEKLFF,TGTGCCAGCTCACCAGCCGGTCGGGGGATAGGTGAAAAACTGTTTTTT
TRBV5-4,TRBJ2-7,.,.,CASSHQGSSYEQYF,TGTGCCAGCAGCCACCAAGGGAGCTCCTACGAGCAGTACTTC
TRBV9,TRBJ2-1,.,TRBD1,CASSAHGTGFSYNEQFF,TGTGCCAGCAGCGCGCATGGGACAGGGTTCTCCTACAATGAGCAGTTCTTC
TRBV30,TRBJ1-5,.,TRBD1,CAWRGQYGQPQHF,TGTGCCTGGAGGGGACAGTACGGACAGCCCCAGCATTTT
TRBV6-5,TRBJ1-2,.,.,CASRDSPAVGYTF,TGTGCCAGCAGAGACTCACCGGCGGTTGGCTACACCTTC
TRBV4-1,TRBJ2-2,.,.,CASSRTGIRTGELFF,TGCGCCAGCAGCCGCACAGGGATTCGCACCGGGGAGCTGTTTTTT
TRBV28,TRBJ2-3,.,TRBD2,CASSLYSGRAADTQYF,TGTGCCAGCAGTTTATATAGCGGGAGGGCCGCAGATACGCAGTATTTT
TRBV7-2,TRBJ2-2,once,.,CASSLVNSVRGELFF,TGTGCCAGCAGCTTAGTCAACTCCGTTCGAGGGGAGCTGTTTTTT
TRBV11-3,TRBJ1-3,.,.,CASSLDRQLSGNTIYF,TGTGCCAGCAGCTTAGATCGTCAACTCTCTGGAAACACCATATATTTT
TRBV19,TRBJ2-7,.,.,CASSIAGINEQYF,TGTGCCAGTAGTATCGCGGGGATCAACGAGCAGTACTTC
TRBV5-1,TRBJ2-5,.,.,CASSLYGDQETQYF,TGCGCCAGCAGCTTGTACGGGGACCAAGAGACCCAGTACTTC
TRBV27,TRBJ1-5,.,TRBD1,CASSLSRLGQGNQPQHF,TGTGCCAGCAGTTTGTCTCGCCTGGGACAGGGCAATCAGCCCCAGCATTTT
TRBV7-9,TRBJ1-1,few,TRBD1,CASSSPGQGQNTEAFF,TGTGCCAGCAGCTCACCGGGACAGGGCCAAAACACTGAAGCTTTCTTT
TRBV19,TRBJ1-2,few,.,CASSIGMDSRYGYTF,TGTGCCAGTAGTATAGGTATGGACTCGAGATATGGCTACACCTTC
TRBV7-3,TRBJ1-1,.,TRBD1,CASSRTGTEAFF,TGTGCCAGCAGCAGGACAGGGACTGAAGCTTTCTTT
TRBV5-1,TRBJ2-5,.,.,CASSLEPVGETQYF,TGCGCCAGCAGCTTGGAGCCCGTCGGGGAGACCCAGTACTTC